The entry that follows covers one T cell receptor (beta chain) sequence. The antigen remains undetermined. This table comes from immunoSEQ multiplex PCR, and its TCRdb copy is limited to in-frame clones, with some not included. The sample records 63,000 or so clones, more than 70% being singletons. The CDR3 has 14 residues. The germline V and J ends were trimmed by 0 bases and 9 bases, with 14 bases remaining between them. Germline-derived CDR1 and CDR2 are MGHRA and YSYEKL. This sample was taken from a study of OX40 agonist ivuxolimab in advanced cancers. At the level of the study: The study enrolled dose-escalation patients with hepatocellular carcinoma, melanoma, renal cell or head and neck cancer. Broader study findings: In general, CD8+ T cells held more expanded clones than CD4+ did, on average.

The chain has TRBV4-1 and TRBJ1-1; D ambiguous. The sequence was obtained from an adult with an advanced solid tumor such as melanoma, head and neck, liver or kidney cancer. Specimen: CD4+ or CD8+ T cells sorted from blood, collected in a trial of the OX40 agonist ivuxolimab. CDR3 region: CASSQDRIVFKAFF. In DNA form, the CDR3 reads TGCGCCAGCAGCCAAGATCGAATTGTTTTCAAAGCTTTCTTT.